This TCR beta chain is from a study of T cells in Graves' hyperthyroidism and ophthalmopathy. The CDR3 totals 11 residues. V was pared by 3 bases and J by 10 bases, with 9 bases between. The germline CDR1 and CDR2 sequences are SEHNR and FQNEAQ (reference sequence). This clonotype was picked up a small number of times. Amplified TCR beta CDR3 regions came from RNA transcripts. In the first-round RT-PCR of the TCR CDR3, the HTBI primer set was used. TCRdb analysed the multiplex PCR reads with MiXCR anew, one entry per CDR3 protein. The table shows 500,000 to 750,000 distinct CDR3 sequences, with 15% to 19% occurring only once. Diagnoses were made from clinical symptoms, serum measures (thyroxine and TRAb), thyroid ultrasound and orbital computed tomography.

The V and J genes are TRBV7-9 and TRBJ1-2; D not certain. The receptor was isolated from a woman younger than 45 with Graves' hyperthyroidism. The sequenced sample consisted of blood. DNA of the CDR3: TGTGCCAGCAGCTTGGTGGGAGACTACACCTTC. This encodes CASSLVGDYTF.